A single sample is the source of the 24 T cell receptor beta chains below, sequenced in a study of response to subunit inactivated influenza vaccine. TCRdb analysed the RT-PCR reads with MiXCR anew, one entry per CDR3 protein. Altogether about 620,000 distinct CDR3 sequences are present, approximately 12% being singletons, with the ten largest covering roughly 10%. Sequenced here: PBMCs from blood, sampled on the day of vaccination. These receptors were obtained from a man aged 50 to 60 who received an inactivated influenza vaccine.

The J gene is TRBJ1-6, the V gene TRBV20-1, with a possible D match to TRBD1 (6 bases). V lost 2 bases and J lost 10, with 24 bases in between. This CDR3 is 17 amino acids long. CDR1 and CDR2 (germline): DFQATT, SNEGSKA (reference sequence). This chain's CDR3 is CSARPEWGQAEYSPLHF. The CDR3 DNA is TGCAGTGCTAGACCGGAGTGGGGGCAGGCTGAATACTCACCCCTCCACTTT.

This clonotype appeared a few times. This rearrangement joins TRBV6-2 or TRBV6-3 to TRBJ2-5, with D possibly matching TRBD1 (5 bases). From germline, CDR1 is MNHEY and CDR2 SVGEGT. The CDR3 length is 14 residues. The V gene lost 2 bases and the J gene lost 1 base, with 8 bases spanning the gap. The CDR3 DNA is TGTGCCAGCAGTTACCCGGACACCCAAGAGACCCAGTACTTC. It is translated as CASSYPDTQETQYF.

The genes are TRBV6-5 and TRBJ2-5; D gene unclear. Trimming stripped 3 bases from V and 4 bases from J, with 12 bases between. The V gene's germline CDR1 is MNHEY and CDR2 SVGAGI. This CDR3 has 14 amino acids. The CDR3 spells CASSYSRSAETQYF. CDR3 DNA: TGTGCCAGCAGTTATTCCCGAAGTGCAGAGACCCAGTACTTC.

The sample holds a few counts of this clonotype. V gene TRBV5-1 combines with J gene TRBJ2-3, with D tentatively TRBD2 (6 bases). The CDR3 contains 14 residues. The germline gives CDR1 SGHRS, CDR2 YFSETQ. Between the trimmed V and J ends, which lost 3 bases and 2 bases, there was a span of 10 bases. DNA for the CDR3: TGCGCCAGCAGCTCGGGGGTCAACACAGATACGCAGTATTTT. Translated, it gives CASSSGVNTDTQYF.

This clonotype turned up a few times. V is TRBV6-1 and J is TRBJ2-7; possibly TRBD1 or TRBD2 for D (5 bases each). Germline-derived CDR1 and CDR2 are MNHNS and SASEGT. Trimming removed 6 bases at V and 5 bases at J, with 23 bases between. The CDR3 length is 16 residues. For the CDR3, the DNA is TGTGCCAGCAGGACCTGGGACGGAGGTAAACGGGACGAGCAGTACTTC. Translated: CASRTWDGGKRDEQYF.

This clonotype was seen a few times. The chain combines TRBV20-1 with TRBJ2-3; D gene ambiguous. There are 10 residues in the CDR3. The V end lost 2 bases, the J end lost 6 bases, and 3 bases lay between the germline ends. Germline assignment: CDR1 DFQATT and CDR2 SNEGSKA (reference sequence). CDR3 DNA: TGCAGTGCTAGATTCGATACGCAGTATTTT. Its translation: CSARFDTQYF.

This clonotype was counted ten times or more. The V call is TRBV18, the J call TRBJ2-1; D is uncertain. CDR1 KGHSH and CDR2 LQKENI come from the germline V gene. Trimming shortened V by 1 base and J by 8 bases, and 6 bases separated the two germline ends. The CDR3 totals 12 residues. The CDR3 loop reads CASSPRMHEQFF. The CDR3 nucleotides read TGTGCCAGCTCACCACGAATGCATGAGCAGTTCTTC.

The chain uses TRBV6-1 and TRBJ2-7; 9 bases align to TRBD1. This CDR3 comprises 17 residues. V lost 4 bases to trimming and J lost 2 bases; unmatched junction nucleotides: 12. Germline CDR1 is MNHNS and CDR2 is SASEGT. CDR3 nucleotide sequence: TGTGCCAGCAGTGGAACAGGGGGCGAATACCTAACCTACGAGCAGTACTTC. It encodes CASSGTGGEYLTYEQYF.

This clonotype was seen a single time. The V and J genes are TRBV28 and TRBJ2-3; 9 bases line up with TRBD1. The germline V gene encodes CDR1 MDHEN and CDR2 SYDVKM. V was clipped by 5 bases and J by 3 bases; unmatched bases: 6. The CDR3 covers 15 residues. The CDR3, as DNA: TGTGCCAGCAGTATTGCGGGACAGGGTACAGATACGCAGTATTTT. This gives the protein CASSIAGQGTDTQYF. Full variable domain (outside the CDR3, taken from reference TRBV28 and TRBJ2-3): DVKVTQSSRYLVKRTGEKVFLECVQDMDHENMFWYRQDPGLGLRLIYFSYDVKMKEKGDIPEGYSVSREKKERFSLILESASTNQTSMYLCASSIAGQGTDTQYFGPGTRLTVL.

Only a few counts were recorded for this clonotype. The chain joins TRBV20-1 to TRBJ1-4; TRBD1 agrees at 7 bases. This CDR3 has 14 residues. J lost 6 bases, V lost 1 base, and 5 bases had no gene match. CDR1 is DFQATT and CDR2 is SNEGSKA in the germline V gene (reference sequence). The CDR3: CSARGDREDEKLFF. In DNA, the CDR3 is TGCAGTGCTAGAGGTGACAGGGAAGATGAAAAACTGTTTTTT.

This clonotype was detected a few times. V gene TRBV4-3 combines with J gene TRBJ2-7; TRBD1 aligns across 12 bases. CDR1 and CDR2 (germline): LGHNA, YSLEER. The CDR3 has 17 amino acids. J was trimmed by 4 bases and V by 0 bases; bases with no gene match: 7. CDR3: CASSQEEGQGARYEQYF. CDR3 bases: TGCGCCAGCAGCCAAGAAGAGGGACAGGGGGCCAGATACGAGCAGTACTTC.

The rearrangement joins TRBV28 to TRBJ1-5; 7 bases align to TRBD1. Germline CDR1 reads MDHEN; CDR2 reads SYDVKM. CDR3 length equals 14 residues. V dropped 5 bases and J dropped 9; count of bases not matched to a gene: 10. The CDR3 reads CASSPRQGGVPQHF. Written as DNA, the CDR3 is TGTGCCAGCAGTCCCCGACAGGGAGGAGTGCCCCAGCATTTT.

This clonotype was seen a few times. The rearrangement joins TRBV12-3 or TRBV12-4 to TRBJ2-7; unclear D gene. The CDR3 has 11 amino acids. Trimming took 4 bases from V and 5 from J, leaving 6 bases between them. CDR3 DNA sequence: TGTGCCAGCAGTTCTTTTGACGAGCAGTACTTC. Translated, it gives CASSSFDEQYF.

The table lists this clonotype with a few counts. The J gene is TRBJ2-7, the V gene TRBV7-9; 10 nucleotides match TRBD2. The V gene end was trimmed by 3 bases and the J gene end by 2 bases; junction bases not matched to a gene: 7. The germline V gene encodes CDR1 SEHNR and CDR2 FQNEAQ (reference sequence). This CDR3 contains 16 residues. CDR3 bases: TGTGCCAGCAGCTTTCATAGCGGGAGGACCACCTACGAGCAGTACTTC. Amino acid sequence: CASSFHSGRTTYEQYF. Looking up the rest from reference TRBV7-9 and TRBJ2-7 gives the full variable domain: DTGVSQNPRHKITKRGQNVTFRCDPISEHNRLYWYRQTLGQGPEFLTYFQNEAQLEKSRLLSDRFSAERPKGSFSTLEIQRTEQGDSAMYLCASSFHSGRTTYEQYFGPGTRLTVT.

This clonotype came up a few times. V and J are TRBV6-5 and TRBJ1-4; D ambiguous. The germline CDR1 and CDR2 sequences are MNHEY and SVGAGI. V lost 3 bases to trimming and J lost 6 bases, with 8 bases between them. The CDR3 runs to 13 residues. This CDR3 is CASSYSRYEKLFF. The CDR3 region has the DNA TGTGCCAGCAGTTATTCGCGATATGAAAAACTGTTTTTT.

This clonotype occurred a few times. The chain combines TRBV7-2 with TRBJ2-1, with TRBD2 matching 14 bases. From germline, CDR1 is SGHTA and CDR2 FQGNSA. This CDR3 spans 17 amino acids. The V and J ends lost 5 bases and 4 bases, in that order; junction bases with no gene match: 7. CDR3 sequence: CASSTGTSGGKYNEQFF. The CDR3 DNA reads as TGTGCCAGCAGCACCGGGACTAGCGGGGGAAAATACAATGAGCAGTTCTTC.

This clonotype was observed a handful of times. The chain employs TRBV18 and TRBJ2-7; a possible D gene is TRBD1 (5 bases). Germline lookup yields CDR1 KGHSH and CDR2 LQKENI. The CDR3 runs 14 residues. The ends were cut back, 2 bases at V and 2 bases at J, with 10 bases in the middle. The CDR3 loop is CASSPAGQAYEQYF. The CDR3 nucleotides read TGTGCCAGCTCACCAGCAGGGCAGGCCTACGAGCAGTACTTC.

V usage is TRBV5-1 and J usage is TRBJ2-7, with D perhaps TRBD1 (6 bases). The CDR3 length is 14 residues. Germline CDR1 reads SGHRS; CDR2 reads YFSETQ. The germline V and J ends were trimmed by 0 bases and 6 bases, with 13 bases remaining between them. The CDR3: CASSLEQGPGEQYF. In DNA, the CDR3 is TGCGCCAGCAGCTTGGAACAGGGACCGGGCGAGCAGTACTTC.

This clonotype occurred a few times. The gene calls are TRBV20-1 and TRBJ2-1, with 12 bases aligning to TRBD2. Looked up from germline, CDR1 is DFQATT and CDR2 is SNEGSKA (reference sequence). J was trimmed by 8 bases and V by 3 bases; bases with no gene match: 11. The CDR3 extends over 16 amino acids. CDR3 region: CSASSRLAGDRDEQFF. As DNA, the CDR3 is TGCAGTGCTAGTTCTAGACTAGCGGGAGATCGAGATGAGCAGTTCTTC.

This clonotype was observed many times. The chain is built from TRBV7-2 and TRBJ2-7; D ambiguous. Germline values: CDR1 SGHTA, CDR2 FQGNSA. The CDR3 covers 12 residues. V was shortened by 5 bases and J by 5 bases, with 10 bases between the two germline ends. This CDR3 reads CASSPTYNEQYF. In DNA, the CDR3 is TGTGCCAGCAGCCCGACGTATAACGAGCAGTACTTC.

The DNA for the CDR3 is TGCAGTGCTAGAGATTGGTTGGGAACGGTGGGAGGTGTCGCTTCTAATGAGCAGTTCTTC. Its protein is CSARDWLGTVGGVASNEQFF. The chain joins TRBV20-1 to TRBJ2-1, with D maybe TRBD2 (6 bases). The germline CDR1 and CDR2 sequences are DFQATT and SNEGSKA (reference sequence). Trimming cost V 0 bases and J 7 bases, with 31 bases left between them. The CDR3 runs to 20 residues.

Many counts were recorded for this clonotype. This CDR3 is CASSGPGDEQFF. As DNA, the CDR3 is TGCGCCAGCAGCGGGCCTGGGGATGAGCAGTTCTTC. The V call is TRBV5-1, the J call TRBJ2-1, with D uncertain. V was trimmed by 4 bases and J by 8 bases, leaving 10 bases between them. This CDR3 is built from 12 residues. Germline CDR1 is SGHRS and CDR2 is YFSETQ.

Regarding this clonotype: The CDR3 ends on some other residue instead of the conserved phenylalanine or tryptophan, so this is likely a read error. The gene calls are TRBV5-1 and TRBJ2-5; a weak D match, TRBD2 (5 bases). Germline values: CDR1 SGHRS, CDR2 YFSETQ. The V gene lost 0 bases and the J gene lost 5 bases, with 14 bases spanning the gap. CDR3 length: 15 residues. DNA for the CDR3: TGCGCCAGCAGCTTGGAGGTGAGAAGGGAGGAGACCCAGTACTCC. Protein product: CASSLEVRREETQYS.

The genes are TRBV4-3 and TRBJ2-5; TRBD1 matches at 10 bases. CDR3 length equals 17 residues. The ends lost 1 base at V and 3 bases at J; junction bases unmatched: 8. CDR1 and CDR2 from the germline V gene are LGHNA and YSLEER. The CDR3 coding sequence is TGCGCCAGCAGCCAAGCCCTGACAGGGGGCATGGAAGAGACCCAGTACTTC. Protein: CASSQALTGGMEETQYF.